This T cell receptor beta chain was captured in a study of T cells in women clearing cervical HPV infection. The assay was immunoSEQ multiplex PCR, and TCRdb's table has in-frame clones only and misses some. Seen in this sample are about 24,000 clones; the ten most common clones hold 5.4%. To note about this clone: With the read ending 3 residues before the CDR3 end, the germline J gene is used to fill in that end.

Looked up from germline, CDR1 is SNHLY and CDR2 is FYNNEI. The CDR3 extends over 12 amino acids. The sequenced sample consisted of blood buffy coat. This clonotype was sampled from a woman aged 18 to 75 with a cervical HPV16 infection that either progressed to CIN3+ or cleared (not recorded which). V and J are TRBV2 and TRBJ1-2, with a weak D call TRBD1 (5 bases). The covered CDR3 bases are TGTGCCAGCAGTCGGGACTACGATACC. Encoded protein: CASSRDYDT. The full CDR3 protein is CASSRDYDTYTF.